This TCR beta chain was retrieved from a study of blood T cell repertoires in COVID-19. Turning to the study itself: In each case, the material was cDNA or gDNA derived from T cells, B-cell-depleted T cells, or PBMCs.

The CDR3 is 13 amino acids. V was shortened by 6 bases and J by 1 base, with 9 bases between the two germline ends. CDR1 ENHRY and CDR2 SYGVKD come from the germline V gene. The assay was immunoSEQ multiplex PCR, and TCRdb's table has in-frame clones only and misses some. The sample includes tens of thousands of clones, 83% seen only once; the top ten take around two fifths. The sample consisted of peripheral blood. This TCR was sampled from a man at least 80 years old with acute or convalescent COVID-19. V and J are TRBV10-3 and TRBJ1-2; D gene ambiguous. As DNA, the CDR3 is TGTGCCATCAGACACGAAGATAACTATGGCTACACCTTC. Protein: CAIRHEDNYGYTF.